The 27 T cell receptor beta chains presented below share a single source sample, sequenced in a study of blood T cells in healthy people across ages. The authors ran a second PCR of roughly 6 to 12 cycles using a sample-barcoded 5' primer and a J-beta primer mix. TCRdb passed the 5' RACE reads through MiXCR, listing each CDR3 protein once. The data contain 650,000 to 1,000,000 distinct CDR3 sequences, 46% of them seen just once; the ten biggest clones take up about a sixth. Specimen: blood. These receptors were collected from an elderly man in good health.

The chain recombines TRBV20-1 with TRBJ2-3; 11 nucleotides align to TRBD2. The CDR3 has 15 amino acids. Germline V gene sequence: CDR1 DFQATT, CDR2 SNEGSKA (reference sequence). V trimming: 5 bases; J trimming: 0 bases; junction bases outside the gene matches: 4. The CDR3 nucleotides are TGCAGTGCTCACACTAGCGGGGGTAGCACAGATACGCAGTATTTT. Its translation is CSAHTSGGSTDTQYF.

J is TRBJ1-2 and V is TRBV4-1; tentatively, D is TRBD1 (6 bases). From germline, CDR1 is MGHRA and CDR2 YSYEKL. Between the trimmed V and J ends, which lost 0 bases and 7 bases, there was a span of 12 bases. The CDR3 loop spans 14 amino acids. The CDR3 coding sequence is TGCGCCAGCAGCCAAGAGGGCAGGGGAGGTGGCTACACCTTC. This translates into CASSQEGRGGGYTF.

This clonotype was observed a handful of times. The V call is TRBV29-1, the J call TRBJ2-1; D not resolved. V lost 3 bases and J lost 0, with 9 bases in between. Germline CDR1 reads SQVTM; CDR2 reads ANQGSEA. The CDR3 runs to 14 residues. The CDR3 nucleotides read TGCAGCGTTGACGGAAGTCCCTCCTACAATGAGCAGTTCTTC. It translates to CSVDGSPSYNEQFF.

This clonotype was counted between two and nine times. The rearrangement uses TRBV20-1 and TRBJ1-2; D is perhaps TRBD1 (6 bases). Trimming took 2 bases from V and 5 from J, leaving 12 bases between them. This CDR3 region has 13 residues. CDR1 is DFQATT, CDR2 SNEGSKA, per germline (reference sequence). The CDR3 coding sequence is TGCAGTGCTAGATTTGGGACACTGTATGGCTACACCTTC. Translation gives CSARFGTLYGYTF.

The chain couples TRBV20-1 to TRBJ2-3; 11 bases fit TRBD2. The CDR3 runs to 16 residues. V shed 2 bases and J 2 bases; nucleotides not matched to a gene: 6. Per the germline V gene, CDR1 is DFQATT and CDR2 is SNEGSKA (reference sequence). CDR3 coding DNA: TGCAGTGCTAGAAGGACTAGCGGGCCAGACACAGATACGCAGTATTTT. Encoded protein: CSARRTSGPDTDTQYF.

For this clonotype: A much larger clone lies a single base off, so this may be a read error. The rearrangement joins TRBV20-1 to TRBJ2-1; possibly TRBD1 or TRBD2 for D (5 bases each). The CDR3 runs to 14 residues. The germline V gene has CDR1 DFQATT and CDR2 SNEGSKA (reference sequence). Trimming took off 4 bases at V and 13 bases at J, with 23 bases between the two ends. The CDR3 DNA reads as TGCAGTGCTACCGGGACGGACATTGAAGAGACCCAGTTCTTC. Encoded protein: CSATGTDIEETQFF.

This clonotype was recorded a few times. The rearrangement joins TRBV7-9 to TRBJ2-5; possible D gene TRBD2, 6 bases. This CDR3 has 15 amino acids. Between the trimmed V and J ends, which lost 4 bases and 4 bases, there was a span of 16 bases. Per germline, CDR1 SEHNR and CDR2 FQNEAQ (reference sequence). The CDR3 DNA reads as TGTGCCAGCAGCTCCCCCCGGGGACTCGGAGAGACCCAGTACTTC. Encoded protein: CASSSPRGLGETQYF. The complete variable domain, with remaining parts taken from reference TRBV7-9 and TRBJ2-5, reads DTGVSQNPRHKITKRGQNVTFRCDPISEHNRLYWYRQTLGQGPEFLTYFQNEAQLEKSRLLSDRFSAERPKGSFSTLEIQRTEQGDSAMYLCASSSPRGLGETQYFGPGTRLLVL.

This clonotype showed up just a few times. This sequence joins TRBV5-1 and TRBJ2-5, with D possibly TRBD2 on 5 matching bases. The V end was cut by 0 bases, the J end by 11 bases, with 20 bases between. CDR1 and CDR2 from the germline V gene are SGHRS and YFSETQ. The CDR3 consists of 15 residues. CDR3 residues: CASSLAGDYRDEQYF. For the CDR3, the DNA is TGCGCCAGCAGCTTGGCCGGGGATTATAGGGATGAGCAGTACTTC.

The chain recombines TRBV20-1 with TRBJ2-3, with 8 bases fitting TRBD2. This CDR3 region has 16 residues. The junction had 11 bases not matched to a gene; V was cut back by 6 bases and J by 0 bases. CDR1 and CDR2 from the germline V gene are DFQATT and SNEGSKA (reference sequence). CDR3 DNA sequence: TGCAGTGCGAGGGCGACTAGCGATGTTAGCACAGATACGCAGTATTTT. This sequence encodes CSARATSDVSTDTQYF.

This chain joins TRBV4-3 and TRBJ2-7; 7 bases fit TRBD1. CDR3 length: 14 residues. After removal of 3 bases from V and 6 bases from J, the junction contained 8 bases not matched to a gene. Germline CDR1 LGHNA, CDR2 YSLEER. This CDR3 is CASSHTDRQVEQYF. The CDR3 region has the DNA TGCGCCAGCAGCCATACGGACAGGCAGGTCGAGCAGTACTTC.

This clonotype was seen more than once but under ten times. V gene TRBV5-1 combines with J gene TRBJ2-7; 8 positions match TRBD1. The J segment lost 5 bases and the V segment lost 0 bases, leaving 7 bases of the junction unmatched. This CDR3 contains 15 residues. Germline CDR1 SGHRS, CDR2 YFSETQ. The CDR3 DNA reads as TGCGCCAGCAGCTTGGCAGGGACAGGACCCAACGAGCAGTACTTC. Residues: CASSLAGTGPNEQYF.

The chain joins TRBV9 to TRBJ1-1; D gene ambiguous. Per the germline V gene, CDR1 is SGDLS and CDR2 is YYNGEE. Trimming left V 4 bases short and J 3 bases short, with 10 bases between. The CDR3 has 13 amino acids. The CDR3 nucleotides read TGTGCCAGCAGCTTCAGTCGGGACACTGAAGCTTTCTTT. This codes for CASSFSRDTEAFF.

The V gene is TRBV10-3, the J gene TRBJ2-7, with TRBD1 as a possible D gene (5 bases). V was clipped by 6 bases and J by 3 bases, with 9 bases between them. The germline V gene encodes CDR1 ENHRY and CDR2 SYGVKD. CDR3 size: 12 residues. The CDR3 loop reads CAIRGVGYEQYF. As DNA, the CDR3 is TGTGCCATCAGAGGGGTTGGCTACGAGCAGTACTTC.

The rearrangement links TRBV2 to TRBJ2-1, with 12 bases identical to TRBD2. Germline V lookup: CDR1 SNHLY, CDR2 FYNNEI. The length of the CDR3 is 13 residues. With 10 bases clipped from V and 7 bases from J, the junction kept 5 bases outside the gene matches. In DNA, the CDR3 is TGTGCCAAATCTAGCGGGGGGGCTAATGAGCAGTTCTTC. Its translation: CAKSSGGANEQFF.

The chain has TRBV18 and TRBJ2-3; TRBD2 agrees at 9 bases. CDR1 KGHSH and CDR2 LQKENI come from the germline V gene. The CDR3 has 17 residues. The ends lost 3 bases at V and 5 bases at J; junction bases unmatched: 12. The CDR3 spells CASSPAAVSGGGDTQYF. The CDR3 coding sequence is TGTGCCAGCTCACCCGCAGCTGTTAGCGGGGGAGGAGATACGCAGTATTTT.

This rearrangement joins TRBV20-1 to TRBJ2-1, with TRBD2 as a possible D gene (5 bases). The CDR3 has 15 amino acids. V was shortened by 3 bases and J by 6 bases, with 18 bases between the two germline ends. Germline CDR1 reads DFQATT; CDR2 reads SNEGSKA (reference sequence). This chain's CDR3 is CSASGKGGFGNEQFF. CDR3 sequence (DNA): TGCAGTGCTAGCGGGAAAGGCGGGTTTGGCAATGAGCAGTTCTTC.

The V gene is TRBV20-1, the J gene TRBJ2-5; no reliable D call. The CDR3 covers 14 residues. Deletions cut 0 bases from V and 1 base from J, with 9 bases between. CDR1 and CDR2 from the germline V gene are DFQATT and SNEGSKA (reference sequence). The CDR3 sequence: CSARDEGSQETQYF. As DNA, the CDR3 is TGCAGTGCTAGAGATGAAGGGTCCCAAGAGACCCAGTACTTC.

The J gene is TRBJ2-1, the V gene TRBV6-2 or TRBV6-3, with unresolved D. V was cut by 5 bases and J by 7 bases, with 18 bases left in between. Germline V CDR1 and CDR2: MNHEY, SVGEGT. This CDR3 contains 15 residues. The CDR3 DNA reads as TGTGCCAGCAGTAATCCCCTCCCGTTGGGGAATGAGCAGTTCTTC. Translating it yields CASSNPLPLGNEQFF.

To note about this clonotype: Sequence at one end of the junction differs from germline and may be a read error. The CDR3: CASSLGRRGGPSGANILTF. In nucleotides, the CDR3 is TGTGCCAGCAGCTTAGGTCGGAGGGGTGGGCCCTCTGGGGCCAACATCCTGACTTTC. The V call is TRBV7-2, the J call TRBJ2-6, with a possible D match to TRBD2 (6 bases). The CDR3 sequence is 19 residues long. CDR1 and CDR2 (germline): SGHTA, FQGNSA.

Note on this clonotype: An end of the junction does not agree with germline; a read error may underlie this. In DNA, the CDR3 is TGTGCCAGCAGTTGGAGGCCTCAAGGGACCCAGTACTTC. Residues: CASSWRPQGTQYF. The rearrangement links TRBV12-3 or TRBV12-4 to TRBJ2-5; D perhaps matches TRBD2 (5 bases). CDR3 length: 13 residues.

The chain combines TRBV29-1 with TRBJ2-2; TRBD2 matches 7 bases. The CDR3 loop spans 15 amino acids. Germline V gene data show CDR1 as SQVTM and CDR2 as ANQGSEA. The J segment lost 5 bases and the V segment lost 0 bases, leaving 6 bases of the junction unmatched. The CDR3 sequence: CSVEEAGRGTGELFF. The CDR3 nucleotides are TGCAGCGTTGAAGAAGCGGGACGGGGAACCGGGGAGCTGTTTTTT.

This sequence joins TRBV29-1 and TRBJ2-1, with 14 nucleotides matching TRBD2. Germline V lookup: CDR1 SQVTM, CDR2 ANQGSEA. This CDR3 comprises 15 residues. V was clipped by 2 bases and J by 7 bases; unmatched bases: 4. The CDR3 spells CSVERGLAGDNEQFF. CDR3 bases: TGCAGCGTTGAAAGGGGACTAGCGGGAGATAATGAGCAGTTCTTC.

This clonotype has just a few counts. This chain links TRBV18 with TRBJ2-1, with 8 bases fitting TRBD1. In germline, CDR1 is KGHSH, CDR2 LQKENI. The CDR3 contains 15 residues. J gave up 7 bases and V 3 bases, and 8 bases lay outside the gene matches. DNA for the CDR3: TGTGCCAGCTCACCGATGACAGGGGCGGTAAATGAGCAGTTCTTC. Its protein is CASSPMTGAVNEQFF.

Ten or more counts support this clonotype. The chain carries TRBV6-1 and TRBJ2-7, with a possible D match to TRBD2 (6 bases). The germline V and J ends were trimmed by 0 bases and 2 bases, with 14 bases remaining between them. CDR1 is MNHNS, CDR2 SASEGT, per germline. The CDR3 totals 16 residues. CDR3 sequence (DNA): TGTGCCAGCAGTGAAGCTGCGGGGAGATCCCCCTACGAGCAGTACTTC. Its protein is CASSEAAGRSPYEQYF.

This clonotype showed up just a few times. The chain links TRBV5-1 to TRBJ2-5; a possible D gene is TRBD1 (8 bases). The better agreement between TRBJ2-7 and the DNA end casts doubt on the J call. This CDR3 spans 14 amino acids. CDR1 SGHRS and CDR2 YFSETQ come from the germline V gene. This chain's CDR3 is CASSLQGGQYEQYF. The CDR3 bases are TGCGCCAGCAGCTTACAGGGGGGGCAGTACGAGCAGTACTTC.

This clonotype was counted many times. A much bigger clone sits one base away, suggesting this may be a read error. J is TRBJ2-7 and V is TRBV7-2; D gene unclear. From germline, CDR1 is SGHTA and CDR2 FQGNSA. V was cut by 3 bases and J by 7 bases, with 10 bases left in between. The CDR3 spans 12 residues. In nucleotides, the CDR3 is TGTGCCAGCAGCTTTAGAAACAATGAGCAGTACTTC. It encodes CASSFRNNEQYF.

This chain links TRBV6-1 with TRBJ2-3, with TRBD2 matching over 13 bases. The germline V gene encodes CDR1 MNHNS and CDR2 SASEGT. The CDR3 loop spans 16 amino acids. Losses at the gene ends were 4 bases for V and 2 bases for J; bases not matched to a gene: 3. The CDR3 DNA reads as TGTGCCAGCAGTGCGACTAGCGGGAGGCCCACAGATACGCAGTATTTT. Encoded protein: CASSATSGRPTDTQYF.